Listed here are 10 T cell receptor beta chains from one sample, sequenced in a study of blood T cell repertoires in COVID-19 (dated by TCRdb to the early 2020s). Library generation was performed with the immunoSEQ multiplex PCR assay. TCRdb took over this immuneACCESS table, retaining in-frame rearrangements with V and J assigned. Such tables are incomplete; in checked studies, under half of the missing clones stem from an unresolved V gene, and the remainder is unexplained. This sample lists some 60,000 clones; more than 65% were detected once. Clones ranked in the top ten supply around 9.6% of the sample. The sequencing input was peripheral blood. All receptors come from a man of 80 years or more with COVID-19, enrolled during active disease.

The genes are TRBV7-2 and TRBJ2-7, with D perhaps TRBD2 (5 bases). The V end lost 4 bases, the J end lost 0 bases, and 13 bases lay between the germline ends. Germline V gene data show CDR1 as SGHTA and CDR2 as FQGNSA. The CDR3 is made up of 15 amino acids. The CDR3 reads CASSSDFSPSYEQYV. CDR3 coding DNA: TGTGCCAGCAGCTCGGACTTTTCGCCCTCCTACGAGCAGTACGTC.

J is TRBJ1-1 and V is TRBV4-1; 11 bases are shared with TRBD1. CDR1 is MGHRA, CDR2 YSYEKL, per germline. The CDR3 extends over 17 amino acids. V lost 6 bases and J lost 4; bases outside the gene matches: 13. As DNA, the CDR3 is TGCGCCAGCAGACTTCCGGGACAGGGGGTTAGGGGCACTGAAGCTTTCTTT. Protein: CASRLPGQGVRGTEAFF.

The chain is built from TRBV6-5 and TRBJ2-2; D gene ambiguous. Germline V lookup: CDR1 MNHEY, CDR2 SVGAGI. V was trimmed by 4 bases and J by 5 bases, leaving 8 bases between them. The CDR3 has 13 residues. Here the CDR3 DNA reads TGTGCCAGCAGTTCGCCGGGTACCGGGGAGCTGTTTTTT. Protein: CASSSPGTGELFF.

The V and J genes are TRBV7-2 and TRBJ2-1, with TRBD2 as a possible D gene (5 bases). CDR1 and CDR2 from the germline V gene are SGHTA and FQGNSA. The V end was cut by 5 bases, the J end by 8 bases, with 13 bases between. The CDR3 covers 13 residues. CDR3 amino acids: CASSTEAEDEQFF. DNA of the CDR3: TGTGCCAGCAGCACCGAAGCGGAGGATGAGCAGTTCTTC. Based on the CDR3 plus reference TRBV7-2 and TRBJ2-1, the full variable domain is GAGVSQSPSNKVTEKGKDVELRCDPISGHTALYWYRQSLGQGLEFLIYFQGNSAPDKSGLPSDRFSAERTGGSVSTLTIQRTQQEDSAVYLCASSTEAEDEQFFGPGTRLTVL.

The chain employs TRBV9 and TRBJ2-1; 10 nucleotides agree with TRBD2. The V segment lost 2 bases and the J segment 2 bases; nucleotides outside the gene matches: 4. The CDR3 covers 16 residues. CDR1 and CDR2 from the germline V gene are SGDLS and YYNGEE. The CDR3: CASSVLAGGTYNEQFF. DNA of the CDR3: TGTGCCAGCAGCGTTTTAGCGGGGGGAACCTACAATGAGCAGTTCTTC. Full variable domain (rest looked up from reference TRBV9 and TRBJ2-1): DSGVTQTPKHLITATGQRVTLRCSPRSGDLSVYWYQQSLDQGLQFLIQYYNGEERAKGNILERFSAQQFPDLHSELNLSSLELGDSALYFCASSVLAGGTYNEQFFGPGTRLTVL.

The chain recombines TRBV5-1 with TRBJ1-2; D is possibly TRBD1 (5 bases). Germline V gene lookup returns CDR1 SGHRS and CDR2 YFSETQ. The CDR3 is 16 amino acids. Trimming cost V 0 bases and J 2 bases, with 14 bases left between them. CDR3 amino acids: CASSLGGQGLNYGYTF. The DNA of the CDR3 is TGCGCCAGCAGCTTGGGCGGCCAGGGACTAAACTATGGCTACACCTTC.

This chain joins TRBV6-2 or TRBV6-3 and TRBJ2-4, with D tentatively TRBD2 (6 bases). CDR1 MNHEY and CDR2 SVGEGT come from the germline V gene. The V end was cut by 5 bases, the J end by 6 bases, with 23 bases between. The CDR3 length is 17 residues. The chain's CDR3 is CASSPSFGDGGLNIQYF. The CDR3 DNA is TGTGCCAGCAGTCCCTCCTTCGGGGACGGGGGTTTAAACATTCAGTACTTC.

This chain connects TRBV20-1 to TRBJ1-1; D may be TRBD1 (5 bases). The CDR3 contains 15 residues. V lost 3 bases and J 0 bases, leaving 14 bases between the germline ends. Germline lookup yields CDR1 DFQATT and CDR2 SNEGSKA (reference sequence). CDR3 in DNA: TGCAGTGCTAGTAGACAGAAGTACATGAACACTGAAGCTTTCTTT. Protein sequence: CSASRQKYMNTEAFF.

For the CDR3, the DNA is TGTGCCAGCAGCGTGGGACAGGGTTATGGCTACACCTTC. It encodes CASSVGQGYGYTF. This chain connects TRBV11-3 to TRBJ1-2; 9 bases align to TRBD1. The CDR3 length is 13 residues. J lost 5 bases, V lost 5 bases, and 3 bases had no gene match. Germline assignment: CDR1 SGHNT and CDR2 YENEEA.

The chain has TRBV27 and TRBJ1-4; 8 nucleotides agree with TRBD1. V was pared by 2 bases and J by 8 bases, with 4 bases of the junction left unmatched. Germline CDR1 and CDR2: MNHEY and SMNVEV (reference sequence). This CDR3 region has 14 residues. CDR3 nucleotides: TGTGCCAGCAGTTTAACAGGGGGGGAGGAAAAACTGTTTTTT. Its protein product is CASSLTGGEEKLFF.